The present TCR beta chain was sequenced within a study of Ad26.COV2.S vaccination and SARS-CoV-2 variants. Looking at the study overall: Into the muscle, Ad26.COV2.S was dosed once or twice, 56 days apart.

Trimming took off 0 bases at V and 4 bases at J, with 15 bases between the two ends. The CDR3 loop spans 16 amino acids. CDR1 LNHNV and CDR2 YYDKDF come from the germline V gene (reference sequence). TCRdb keeps only in-frame clones here, not all; method: immunoSEQ multiplex PCR. This repertoire shows 380,000 or so clones, about 87% found once; its top ten account for roughly 6%. As to treatment: roughly 20 received Ad26.COV2.S at low or high dose, single or two shots; about 5 received placebo; per-sample allocation not given. Day 63 following the first vaccine or placebo injection was when the samples were taken.

The receptor was isolated from a person aged 18-60 years who received the Ad26.COV2.S COVID-19 vaccine or a placebo. This chain connects TRBV15 to TRBJ1-1, with D tentatively TRBD1 (5 bases). The sample was peripheral blood, taken in a trial of Ad26.COV2.S vaccine versus placebo. CDR3 protein: CATSRDLAGAGTEAFF. CDR3 bases: TGTGCCACCAGCAGAGACTTGGCCGGGGCAGGCACTGAAGCTTTCTTT.